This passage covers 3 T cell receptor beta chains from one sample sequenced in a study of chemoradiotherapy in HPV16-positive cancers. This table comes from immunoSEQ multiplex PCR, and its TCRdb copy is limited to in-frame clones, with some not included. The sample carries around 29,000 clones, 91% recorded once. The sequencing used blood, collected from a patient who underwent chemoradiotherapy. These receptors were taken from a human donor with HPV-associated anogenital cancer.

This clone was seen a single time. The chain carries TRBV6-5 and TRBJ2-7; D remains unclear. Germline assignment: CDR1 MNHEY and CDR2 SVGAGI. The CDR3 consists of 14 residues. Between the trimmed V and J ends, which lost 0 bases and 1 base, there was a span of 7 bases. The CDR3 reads CASSYSRYSYEQYF. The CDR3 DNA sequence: TGTGCCAGCAGTTACTCACGGTATTCCTACGAGCAGTACTTC.

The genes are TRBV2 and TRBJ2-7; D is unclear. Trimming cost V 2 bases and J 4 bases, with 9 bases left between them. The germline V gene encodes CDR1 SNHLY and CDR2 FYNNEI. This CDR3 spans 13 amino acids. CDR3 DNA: TGTGCCAGCAGTGAACAGATCCCGTACGAGCAGTACTTC. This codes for CASSEQIPYEQYF.

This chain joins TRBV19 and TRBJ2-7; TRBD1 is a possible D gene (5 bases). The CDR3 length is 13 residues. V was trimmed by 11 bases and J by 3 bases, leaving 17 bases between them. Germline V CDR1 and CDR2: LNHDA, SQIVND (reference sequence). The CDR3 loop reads CASQGESHYEQYF. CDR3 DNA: TGTGCCTCCCAGGGCGAATCTCACTACGAGCAGTACTTC.